Sequencing of this T cell receptor beta chain was carried out in a study of T cells after yellow fever vaccination. About the study: Each low-cell-number fraction was prepared by means of SMART-Seq v4 Ultra Low Input.

5'RACE template switching added a universal primer site and UMIs to TCR cDNA. MiXCR, applied by TCRdb to the 5' RACE reads, yields one record per CDR3 protein. The data hold 250,000 to 400,000 distinct CDR3 sequences, with about 4% observed a single time. In germline, CDR1 is SQVTM, CDR2 ANQGSEA. Between the trimmed V and J ends, which lost 1 base and 1 base, there was a span of 10 bases. The CDR3 loop spans 14 amino acids. Concerning this clonotype itself: Its antigen is undetermined.

Whole-study results and caveats: Researchers cautioned that FACS-sorted repertoires could harbor abundant clonotypes contaminating from the bulk population.

The V call is TRBV29-1, the J call TRBJ1-1; D ambiguous. The TCR originated in a man between 18 and 35 years old who received the YFV17D yellow fever vaccine. The input for sequencing was PBMCs, taken 5 days after the yellow fever booster vaccination. The CDR3 DNA is TGCAGCGTTGAAGTTGGCCAGGCGAACACTGAAGCTTTCTTT. As protein: CSVEVGQANTEAFF.